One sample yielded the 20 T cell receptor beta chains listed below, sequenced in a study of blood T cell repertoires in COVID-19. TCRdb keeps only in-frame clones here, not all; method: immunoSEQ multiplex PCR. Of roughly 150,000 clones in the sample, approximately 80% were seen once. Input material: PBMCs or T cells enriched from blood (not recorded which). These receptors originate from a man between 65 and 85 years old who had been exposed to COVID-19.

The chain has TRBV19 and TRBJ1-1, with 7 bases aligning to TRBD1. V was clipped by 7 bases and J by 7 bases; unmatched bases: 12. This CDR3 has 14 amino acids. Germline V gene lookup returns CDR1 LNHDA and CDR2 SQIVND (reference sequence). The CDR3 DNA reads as TGTGCCAGTAATCACAGGGGATCAGAGGGTGAAGCTTTCTTT. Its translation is CASNHRGSEGEAFF.

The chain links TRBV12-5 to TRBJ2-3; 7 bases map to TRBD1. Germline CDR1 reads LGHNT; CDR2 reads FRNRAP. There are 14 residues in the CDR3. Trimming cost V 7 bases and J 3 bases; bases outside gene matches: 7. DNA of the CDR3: TGTGCTAGTGCCTCGGGACAGTTTACAGATACGCAGTATTTT. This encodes CASASGQFTDTQYF.

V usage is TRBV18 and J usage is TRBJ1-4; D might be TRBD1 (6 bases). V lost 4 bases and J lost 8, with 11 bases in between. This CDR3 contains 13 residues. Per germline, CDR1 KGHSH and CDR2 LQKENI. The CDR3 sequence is CASSLNRDEKLFF. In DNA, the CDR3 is TGTGCCAGCTCACTAAACAGGGACGAAAAACTGTTTTTT.

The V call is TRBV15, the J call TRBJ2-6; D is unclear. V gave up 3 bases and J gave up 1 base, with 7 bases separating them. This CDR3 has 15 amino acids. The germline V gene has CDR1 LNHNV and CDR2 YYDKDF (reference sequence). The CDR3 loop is CATSRLRSGANVLTF. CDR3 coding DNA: TGTGCCACCAGCAGGCTAAGATCTGGGGCCAACGTCCTGACTTTC. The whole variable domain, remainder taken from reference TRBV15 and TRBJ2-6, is DAMVIQNPRYQVTQFGKPVTLSCSQTLNHNVMYWYQQKSSQAPKLLFHYYDKDFNNEADTPDNFQSRRPNTSFCFLDIRSPGLGDTAMYLCATSRLRSGANVLTFGAGSRLTVL.

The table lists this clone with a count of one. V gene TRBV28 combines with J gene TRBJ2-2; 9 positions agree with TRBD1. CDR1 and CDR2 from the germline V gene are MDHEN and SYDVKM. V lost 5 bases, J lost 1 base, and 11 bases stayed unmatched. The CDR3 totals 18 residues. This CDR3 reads CASSDPGQGRENTGELFF. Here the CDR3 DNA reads TGTGCCAGCAGTGATCCGGGACAGGGAAGGGAGAACACCGGGGAGCTGTTTTTT.

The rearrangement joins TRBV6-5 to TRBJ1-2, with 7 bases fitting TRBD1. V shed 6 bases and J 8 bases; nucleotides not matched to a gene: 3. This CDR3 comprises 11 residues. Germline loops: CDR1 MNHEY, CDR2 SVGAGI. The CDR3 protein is CASSYRGGYTF. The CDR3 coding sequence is TGTGCCAGCAGCTACAGGGGCGGCTACACCTTC.

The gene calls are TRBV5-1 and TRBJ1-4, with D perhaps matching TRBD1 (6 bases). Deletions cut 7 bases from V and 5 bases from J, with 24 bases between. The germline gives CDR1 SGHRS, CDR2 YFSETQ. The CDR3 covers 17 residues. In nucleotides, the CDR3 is TGCGCCAGCTATTCCGGCCGGGGGGGCCGATCAAATGAAAAACTGTTTTTT. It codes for CASYSGRGGRSNEKLFF.

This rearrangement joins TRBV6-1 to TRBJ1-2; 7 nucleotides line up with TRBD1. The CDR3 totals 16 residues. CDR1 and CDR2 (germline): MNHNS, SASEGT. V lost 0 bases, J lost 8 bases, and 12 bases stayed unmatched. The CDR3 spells CASSEALAGGSGGYTF. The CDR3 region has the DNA TGTGCCAGCAGTGAAGCGCTTGCAGGGGGAAGTGGAGGCTACACCTTC.

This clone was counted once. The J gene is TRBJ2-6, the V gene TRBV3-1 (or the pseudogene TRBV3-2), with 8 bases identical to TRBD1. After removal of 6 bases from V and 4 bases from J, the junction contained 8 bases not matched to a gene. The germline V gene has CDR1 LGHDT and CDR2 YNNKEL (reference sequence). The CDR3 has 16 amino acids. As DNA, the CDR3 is TGTGCCAGCAGTTCCTACCCAGGGGGCGGGGCCAACGTCCTGACTTTC. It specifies CASSSYPGGGANVLTF.

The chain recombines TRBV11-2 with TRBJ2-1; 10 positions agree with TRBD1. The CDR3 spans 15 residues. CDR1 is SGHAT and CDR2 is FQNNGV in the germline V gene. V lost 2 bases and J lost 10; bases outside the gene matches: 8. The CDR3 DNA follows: TGTGCCAGCAGCTTAAAGGGACAGGGGCAAGGAGAGCAGTTCTTC. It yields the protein CASSLKGQGQGEQFF.

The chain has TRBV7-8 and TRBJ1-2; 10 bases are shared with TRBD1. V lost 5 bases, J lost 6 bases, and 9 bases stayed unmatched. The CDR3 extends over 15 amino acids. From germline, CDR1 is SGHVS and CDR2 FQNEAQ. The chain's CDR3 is CASSPRDRGLDGYTF. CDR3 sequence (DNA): TGTGCCAGCAGCCCTCGGGACAGGGGTCTTGATGGCTACACCTTC.

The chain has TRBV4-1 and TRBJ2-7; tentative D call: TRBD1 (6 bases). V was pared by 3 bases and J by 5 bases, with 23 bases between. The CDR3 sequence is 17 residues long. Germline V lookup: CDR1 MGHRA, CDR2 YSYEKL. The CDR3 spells CASSHGGQPTGSNEQYF. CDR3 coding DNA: TGCGCCAGCAGCCACGGCGGGCAGCCGACAGGATCAAACGAGCAGTACTTC.

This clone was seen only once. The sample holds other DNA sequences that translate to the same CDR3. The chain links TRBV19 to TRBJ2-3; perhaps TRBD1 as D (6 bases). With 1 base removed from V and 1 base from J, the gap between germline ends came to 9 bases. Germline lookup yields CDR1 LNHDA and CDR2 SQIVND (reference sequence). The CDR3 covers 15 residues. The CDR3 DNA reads TGTGCCAGTAGTATAGTTGCAGGGGGCACAGATACGCAGTATTTT. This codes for CASSIVAGGTDTQYF.

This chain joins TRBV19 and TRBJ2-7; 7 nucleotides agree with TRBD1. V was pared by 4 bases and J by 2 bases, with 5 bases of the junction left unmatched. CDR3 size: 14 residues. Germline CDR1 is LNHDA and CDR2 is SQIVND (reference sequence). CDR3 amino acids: CASSRVQGAYEQYF. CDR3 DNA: TGTGCCAGTAGTAGGGTTCAGGGGGCCTACGAGCAGTACTTC.

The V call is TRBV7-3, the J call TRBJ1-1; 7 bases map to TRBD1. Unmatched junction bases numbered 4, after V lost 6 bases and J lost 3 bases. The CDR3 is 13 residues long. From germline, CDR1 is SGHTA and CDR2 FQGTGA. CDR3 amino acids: CASSRQGYTEAFF. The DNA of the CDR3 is TGTGCCAGCAGTCGACAGGGATACACTGAAGCTTTCTTT. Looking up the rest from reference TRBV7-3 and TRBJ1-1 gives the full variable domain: GAGVSQTPSNKVTEKGKYVELRCDPISGHTALYWYRQSLGQGPEFLIYFQGTGAADDSGLPNDRFFAVRPEGSVSTLKIQRTERGDSAVYLCASSRQGYTEAFFGQGTRLTVV.

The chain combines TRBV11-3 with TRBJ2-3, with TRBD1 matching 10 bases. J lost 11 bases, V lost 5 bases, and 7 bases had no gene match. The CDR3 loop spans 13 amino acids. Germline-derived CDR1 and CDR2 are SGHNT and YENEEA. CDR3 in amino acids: CASSPDRGGLQYF. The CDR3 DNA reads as TGTGCCAGCAGCCCGGACAGGGGGGGGTTGCAGTATTTT.

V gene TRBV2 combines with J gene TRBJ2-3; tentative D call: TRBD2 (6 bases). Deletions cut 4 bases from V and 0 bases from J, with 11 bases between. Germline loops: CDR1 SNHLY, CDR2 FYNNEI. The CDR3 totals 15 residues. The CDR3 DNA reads TGTGCCAGCAGTGGCGGGGCTCCTAGCACAGATACGCAGTATTTT. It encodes CASSGGAPSTDTQYF.

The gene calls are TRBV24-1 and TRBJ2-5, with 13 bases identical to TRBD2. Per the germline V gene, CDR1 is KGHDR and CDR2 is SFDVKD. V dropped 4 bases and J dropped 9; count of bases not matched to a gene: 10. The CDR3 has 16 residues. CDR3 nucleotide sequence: TGTGCCACCAGTGAGCTCGGACTAGCGGGAGCCGAGGCCCAGTACTTC. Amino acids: CATSELGLAGAEAQYF.

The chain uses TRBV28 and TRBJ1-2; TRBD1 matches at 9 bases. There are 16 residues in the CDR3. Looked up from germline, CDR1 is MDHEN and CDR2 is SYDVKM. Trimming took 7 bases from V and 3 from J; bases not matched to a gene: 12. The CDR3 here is CASNNPGTGWYYGYTF. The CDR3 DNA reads TGTGCCAGCAACAACCCCGGGACAGGGTGGTACTATGGCTACACCTTC.

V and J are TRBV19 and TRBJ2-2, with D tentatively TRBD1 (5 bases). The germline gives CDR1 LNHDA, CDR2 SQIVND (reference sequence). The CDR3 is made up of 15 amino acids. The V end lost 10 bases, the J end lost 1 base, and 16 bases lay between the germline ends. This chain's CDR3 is CATAAGLLNTGELFF. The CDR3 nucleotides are TGTGCCACTGCCGCAGGGCTATTGAACACCGGGGAGCTGTTTTTT.